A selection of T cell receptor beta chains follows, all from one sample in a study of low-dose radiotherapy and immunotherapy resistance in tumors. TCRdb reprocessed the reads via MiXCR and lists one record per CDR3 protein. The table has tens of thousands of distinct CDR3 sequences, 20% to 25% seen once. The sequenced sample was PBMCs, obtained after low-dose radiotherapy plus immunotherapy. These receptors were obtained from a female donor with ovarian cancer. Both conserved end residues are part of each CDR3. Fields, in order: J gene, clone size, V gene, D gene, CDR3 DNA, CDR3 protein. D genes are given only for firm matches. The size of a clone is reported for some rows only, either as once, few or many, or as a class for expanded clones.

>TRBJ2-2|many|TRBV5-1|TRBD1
TGCGCCAGCAGCCAGCCGGGACAGGGGGACACCGGGGAGCTGTTTTTT
CASSQPGQGDTGELFF
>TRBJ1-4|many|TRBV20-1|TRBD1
TGCAGTGCCAGGCCGGGACAGGAGACGGAAAAACTGTTTTTT
CSARPGQETEKLFF
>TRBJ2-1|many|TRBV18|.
TGTGCCAGCTCATCAGACATAGCCGATGAGCAGTTCTTC
CASSSDIADEQFF
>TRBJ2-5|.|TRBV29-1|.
TGCAGCGTTGTCGTCTACGGGGCCCAGTACTTC
CSVVVYGAQYF
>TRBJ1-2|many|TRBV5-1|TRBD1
TGCGCCAGCAGCTCCTCCGGGACAGGGCGGGATTATGGCTACACCTTC
CASSSSGTGRDYGYTF
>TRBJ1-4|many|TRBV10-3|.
TGTGCCATCAGTCCGGACTTGGGAAAACTGTTTTTT
CAISPDLGKLFF
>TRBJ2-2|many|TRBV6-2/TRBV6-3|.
TGTGCCAGCAGTTCCCGCCTTTATTTGAACACCGGGGAGCTGTTTTTT
CASSSRLYLNTGELFF
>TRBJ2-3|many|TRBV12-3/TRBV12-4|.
TGTGCCAGCAGTTTTTTTCCGGATACGCAGTATTTT
CASSFFPDTQYF
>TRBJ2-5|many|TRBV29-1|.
TGCAGCGCCCGGGGAAGGGGGGCCGGTGAGACCCAGTACTTC
CSARGRGAGETQYF
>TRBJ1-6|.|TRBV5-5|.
TGTGCCAGCAGCCGAGCAGCGGGGAGCTCCTATAATTCACCCCTCCACTTT
CASSRAAGSSYNSPLHF
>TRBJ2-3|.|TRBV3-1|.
TGTGCCAGCAGAACGGGACTCACAGATACGCAGTATTTT
CASRTGLTDTQYF
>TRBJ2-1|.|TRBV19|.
TGTGCCAGTAGTAGACGTACCTACAATGAGCAGTTCTTC
CASSRRTYNEQFF
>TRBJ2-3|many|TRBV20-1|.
TGCAGTGCTAGACCTCTTACTTCGGATACGCAGTATTTT
CSARPLTSDTQYF
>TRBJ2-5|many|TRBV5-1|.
TGCGCCAGCAGCTCGTCGTGGGAGACCCAGTACTTC
CASSSSWETQYF
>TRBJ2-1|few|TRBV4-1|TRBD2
TGCGCCAGCAGCCAAGAAACACTAGCGGTTGGTGAGCAGTTCTTC
CASSQETLAVGEQFF
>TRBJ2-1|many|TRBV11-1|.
TGTGCCAGCAGCAAGGACAGTCGGTACAACAATGAGCAGTTCTTC
CASSKDSRYNNEQFF
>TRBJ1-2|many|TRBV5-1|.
TGCGCCAGCAGCTTGGTGAACTATGGCTACACCTTC
CASSLVNYGYTF
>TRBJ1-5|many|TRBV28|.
TGTGCCAGCAGCGCACCTGTGGGGGGCTCCGGGCAGCCCCAGCATTTT
CASSAPVGGSGQPQHF
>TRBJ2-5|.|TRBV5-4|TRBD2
TGTGCCAGCAGCCCTGGTAGGCTAGCGGTTTTACAAGAGACCCAGTACTTC
CASSPGRLAVLQETQYF
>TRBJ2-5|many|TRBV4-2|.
TGTGCCAGCAGCCAAGAGTGGAGAGAGACCCAGTACTTC
CASSQEWRETQYF
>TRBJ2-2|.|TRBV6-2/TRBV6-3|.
.
CASSYPPSSRTGELFFF
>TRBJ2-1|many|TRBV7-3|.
TGTGCCAGCAGTCTAACCTTTGGCGAGCAGTTCTTC
CASSLTFGEQFF
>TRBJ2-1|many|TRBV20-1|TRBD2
TGCAGTGCTAGTGTAGCGGGACCCTACAATGAGCAGTTCTTC
CSASVAGPYNEQFF
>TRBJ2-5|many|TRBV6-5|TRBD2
TGTGCCAGCAGTCCTAGCGGGAGGGTAGGAGAGACCCAGTACTTC
CASSPSGRVGETQYF
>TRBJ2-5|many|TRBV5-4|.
TGTGCCAGCAGGCGTGAACCGGGCCGCGGGCGGGAGACCCAGTACTTC
CASRREPGRGRETQYF
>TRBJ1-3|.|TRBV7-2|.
TGTGCCAGCAGCTCCAACCACCAGTACTCTGGAAACACCATATATTTT
CASSSNHQYSGNTIYF
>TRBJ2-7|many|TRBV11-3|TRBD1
TGTGCCAGCAGCGCCCAGCCGGGACAGGACTACGAGCAGTACTTC
CASSAQPGQDYEQYF
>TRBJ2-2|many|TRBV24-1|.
TGTGCCACCAGTGATTTGGGGAATTTGAACACCGGGGAGCTGTTTTTT
CATSDLGNLNTGELFF
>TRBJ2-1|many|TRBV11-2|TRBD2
TGTGCCAGCAGCTTAGTACCTAGGGGACTAGCGGGAGGATACAATGAGCAGTTCTTC
CASSLVPRGLAGGYNEQFF
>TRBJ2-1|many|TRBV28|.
TGTGCCAGCAGTTTAGGCCACTACAATGAGCAGTTCTTC
CASSLGHYNEQFF
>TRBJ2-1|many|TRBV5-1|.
TGCGCCAGCAGCTTGGGTCCGGGGGGCCCCCAGAATGAGCAGTTCTTC
CASSLGPGGPQNEQFF
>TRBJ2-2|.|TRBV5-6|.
.
CASSSGIGELFFF
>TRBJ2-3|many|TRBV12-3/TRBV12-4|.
TGTGCCAGCAGTCAGATAGATACGCAGTATTTT
CASSQIDTQYF
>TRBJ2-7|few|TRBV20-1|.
TGCAGTGCTAGGGCTAAGGGGGAACACGAGCAGTACTTC
CSARAKGEHEQYF
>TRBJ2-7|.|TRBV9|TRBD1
TGTGCCAGCAGCGCCACAGACAGGGCGTACGAGCAGTACTTC
CASSATDRAYEQYF
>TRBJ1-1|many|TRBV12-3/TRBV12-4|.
TGTGCCAGCAGTTCCGGGCCAAACACTGAAGCTTTCTTT
CASSSGPNTEAFF
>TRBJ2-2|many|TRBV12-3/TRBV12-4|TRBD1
TGTGCCAGCAGGACGTCGGACAGGGTAGACACCGGGGAGCTGTTTTTT
CASRTSDRVDTGELFF
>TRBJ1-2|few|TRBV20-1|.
TGCAGTGCTAGCCCCCGGGGCAGATCCTATGGCTACACCTTC
CSASPRGRSYGYTF
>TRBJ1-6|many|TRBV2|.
TGTGCCAGCCGCGGGGACGGTAATTCACCCCTCCACTTT
CASRGDGNSPLHF
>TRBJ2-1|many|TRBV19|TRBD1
TGTGCCAGTAGTATCCTCTCCGGGACAGGGGCGGATGAGCAGTTCTTC
CASSILSGTGADEQFF
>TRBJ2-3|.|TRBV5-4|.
TGTGCCAGCAGCTCCCGTCTTGGGGGCACAGATACGCAGTATTTT
CASSSRLGGTDTQYF
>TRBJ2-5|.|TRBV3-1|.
TGTGCCAGCAGCCAAGGGGTGGTCTCCCAAGAGACCCAGTACTTC
CASSQGVVSQETQYF
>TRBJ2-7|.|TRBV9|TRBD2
TGTGCCAGCAGCGTCCAAACTAGCGGTTACGAGCAGTACTTC
CASSVQTSGYEQYF
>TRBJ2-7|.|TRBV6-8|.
TGTGCCATCCCGGGCCCTTCCCCCTACGAGCAGTACTTC
CAIPGPSPYEQYF
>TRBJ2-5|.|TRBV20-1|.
TGCAGTGCGACGGGACCTGGAGAAGAGACCCAGTACTTC
CSATGPGEETQYF
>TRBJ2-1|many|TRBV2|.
TGTGCCAGCAATAGTTACAATGAGCAGTTCTTC
CASNSYNEQFF
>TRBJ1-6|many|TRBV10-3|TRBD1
TGTGCCATCGGGAAGACAGGGGAAGATAATTCACCCCTCCACTTT
CAIGKTGEDNSPLHF
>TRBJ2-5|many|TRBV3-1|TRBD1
TGTGCCAGCAGCCTACATGACAGGGCGGAGACCCAGTACTTC
CASSLHDRAETQYF
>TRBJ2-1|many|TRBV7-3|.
TGTGCCAGCAGCCCCCAGCGGGACAACCCGTACAATGAGCAGTTCTTC
CASSPQRDNPYNEQFF
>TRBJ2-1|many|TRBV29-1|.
TGCAGCGTTCAGGGTTCCTACAATGAGCAGTTCTTC
CSVQGSYNEQFF
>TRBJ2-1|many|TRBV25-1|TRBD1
TGTGCCAGCAGTACCCGAACAGGGGGTCTTGGCAATGAGCAGTTCTTC
CASSTRTGGLGNEQFF
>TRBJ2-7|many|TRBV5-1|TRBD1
TGCGCCAGCAGCCAAGGGACAGACTTCCCCGTCTTC
CASSQGTDFPVF
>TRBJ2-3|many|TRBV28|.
TGTGCCAGCAGTTTAATCTCCGGAGGATCCACAGATACGCAGTATTTT
CASSLISGGSTDTQYF
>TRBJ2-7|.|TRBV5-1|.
TGCGCCAGCAGCGAGTACAATGAGCAGTACTTC
CASSEYNEQYF